Given below is one TCR beta chain in context. Some clones are missing from TCRdb's copy, which holds only in-frame ones; the method was immunoSEQ multiplex PCR. This sample yields 58,000 or so clones, of which roughly 87% are seen a single time; around 11% belongs to the top ten. The data were taken from a study of OX40 agonist ivuxolimab in advanced cancers. Overall study: Recorded diagnoses for dose-escalation patients were hepatocellular carcinoma, melanoma, renal cell or head and neck cancer. Age averaged 60 years (range roughly 23 to 79), and around 87% were male.

This receptor was identified in an adult with an advanced solid tumor such as melanoma, head and neck, liver or kidney cancer. Sequencing used CD4+ or CD8+ T cells sorted from blood, obtained in a trial of the OX40 agonist ivuxolimab.

The CDR3 region is CASSPPGYNTEAFF. The CDR3 bases are TGTGCCAGTAGCCCCCCGGGCTACAACACTGAAGCTTTCTTT. The chain joins TRBV19 to TRBJ1-1, with no clear D. The CDR3 is 14 residues long. Looked up from germline, CDR1 is LNHDA and CDR2 is SQIVND (reference sequence). Trimming shortened V by 6 bases and J by 2 bases, and 13 bases separated the two germline ends.